The clone carrying this TCR beta chain occurred a few times. Its antigen is undetermined. This record belongs to a study of blood T cells in healthy people across ages. Study observations and caveats: Because donor CMV status was unknown, expanded clonotype changes were possibly confounded.

The CDR3 runs to 15 residues. Germline CDR1 reads LGHNA; CDR2 reads YSLEER. It was with a sample-barcoded 5' primer and a J-beta primer mix that a second PCR of about 6 to 12 cycles was run. MiXCR, applied by TCRdb to the 5' RACE reads, yields one record per CDR3 protein. The sample has fewer than 800,000 distinct CDR3 sequences, roughly 25% seen once. These data were likewise used in another study, on T cells of mothers and their children.

Sequencing was carried out using blood. The receptor was isolated from a boy younger than 18 in good health. The chain combines TRBV4-3 with TRBJ2-5, with D possibly TRBD2 on 5 matching bases. The DNA end favors TRBJ2-7, so the J call may be wrong. In DNA, the CDR3 is TGCGCCAGCAGCCAAGAAGTGGAGGATGGCTACGAGCAGTACTTC. It translates to CASSQEVEDGYEQYF.